This T cell receptor beta chain was retrieved from a study of beta chain features in type 1 diabetes. TCRB transcripts that were expressed got sequenced, as all of the isolated RNA had been reverse transcribed. Using immunoSEQ multiplex PCR, the repertoire was profiled, and TCRdb retains in-frame clones only, with some absent. This table has fewer than 350,000 clones, 15% to 20% appearing once. This clone has only a few counts. The CDR3 covers 16 residues. The germline CDR1 and CDR2 sequences are SGHRS and YFSETQ. The trim removed 0 bases at V and 7 bases at J, leaving 9 bases unmatched. The sequencing sample was made of naive CD4+ T cells from blood. J is TRBJ2-3 and V is TRBV5-1, with TRBD2 matching over 9 bases. This clonotype was sampled from a woman younger than 30 in good health. In DNA form, the CDR3 reads TGCGCCAGCAGCTTGGCCGGTAGCGGGAGCCCCAATACGCAGTATTTT. The encoded protein is CASSLAGSGSPNTQYF.